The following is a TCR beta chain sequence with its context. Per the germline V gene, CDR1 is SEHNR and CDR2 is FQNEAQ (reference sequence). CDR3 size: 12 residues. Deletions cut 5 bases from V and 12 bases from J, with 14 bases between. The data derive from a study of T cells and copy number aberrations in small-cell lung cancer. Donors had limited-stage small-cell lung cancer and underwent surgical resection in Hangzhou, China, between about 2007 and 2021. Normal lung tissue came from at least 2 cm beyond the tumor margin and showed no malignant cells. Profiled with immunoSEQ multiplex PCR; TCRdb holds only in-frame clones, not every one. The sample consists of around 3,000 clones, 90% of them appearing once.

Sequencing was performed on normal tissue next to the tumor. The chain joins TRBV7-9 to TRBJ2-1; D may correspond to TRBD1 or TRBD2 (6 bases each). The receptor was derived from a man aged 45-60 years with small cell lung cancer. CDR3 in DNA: TGTGCCAGCAGCCCCGGACTACAGGGGCAGTTCTTC. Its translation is CASSPGLQGQFF.